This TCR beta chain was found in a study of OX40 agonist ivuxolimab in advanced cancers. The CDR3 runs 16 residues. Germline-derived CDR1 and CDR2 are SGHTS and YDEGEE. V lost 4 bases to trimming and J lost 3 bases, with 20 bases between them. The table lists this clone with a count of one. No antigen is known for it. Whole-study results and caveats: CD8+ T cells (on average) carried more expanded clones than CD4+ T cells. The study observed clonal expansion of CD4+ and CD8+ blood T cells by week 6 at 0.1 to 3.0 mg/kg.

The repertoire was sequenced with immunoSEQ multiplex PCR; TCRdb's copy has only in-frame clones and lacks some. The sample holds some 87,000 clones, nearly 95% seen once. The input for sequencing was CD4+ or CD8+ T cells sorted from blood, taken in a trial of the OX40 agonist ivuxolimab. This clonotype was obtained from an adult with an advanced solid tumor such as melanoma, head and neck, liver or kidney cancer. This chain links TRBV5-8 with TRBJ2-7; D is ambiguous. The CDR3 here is CASSPERSTIVYEQYF. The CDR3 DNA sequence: TGTGCCAGCAGCCCCGAAAGATCGACCATAGTCTACGAGCAGTACTTC. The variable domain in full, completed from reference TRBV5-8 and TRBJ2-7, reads EAGVTQSPTHLIKTRGQQATLRCSPISGHTSVYWYQQALGLGLQFLLWYDEGEERNRGNFPPRFSGRQFPNYSSELNVNALELEDSALYLCASSPERSTIVYEQYFGPGTRLTVT.